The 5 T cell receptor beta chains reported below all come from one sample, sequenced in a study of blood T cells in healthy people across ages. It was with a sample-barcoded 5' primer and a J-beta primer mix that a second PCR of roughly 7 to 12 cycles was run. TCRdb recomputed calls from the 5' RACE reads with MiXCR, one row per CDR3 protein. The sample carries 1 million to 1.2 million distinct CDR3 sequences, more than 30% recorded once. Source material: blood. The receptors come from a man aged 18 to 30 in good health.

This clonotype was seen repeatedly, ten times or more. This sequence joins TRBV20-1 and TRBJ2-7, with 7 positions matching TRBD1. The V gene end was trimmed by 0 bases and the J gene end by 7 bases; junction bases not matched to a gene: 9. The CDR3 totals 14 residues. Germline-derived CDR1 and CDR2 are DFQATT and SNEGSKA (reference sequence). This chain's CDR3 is CSARDQGQRLEQYF. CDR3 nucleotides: TGCAGTGCTAGAGATCAGGGACAGAGACTAGAGCAGTACTTC.

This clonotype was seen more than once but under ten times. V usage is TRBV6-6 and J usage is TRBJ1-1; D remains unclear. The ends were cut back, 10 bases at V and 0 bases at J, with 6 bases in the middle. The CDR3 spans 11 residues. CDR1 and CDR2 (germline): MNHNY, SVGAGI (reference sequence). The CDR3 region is CATHLNTEAFF. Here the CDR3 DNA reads TGTGCCACCCACCTGAACACTGAAGCTTTCTTT.

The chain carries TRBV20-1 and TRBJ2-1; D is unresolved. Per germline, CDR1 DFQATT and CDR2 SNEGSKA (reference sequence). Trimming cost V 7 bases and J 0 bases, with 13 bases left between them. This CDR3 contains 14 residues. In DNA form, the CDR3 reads TGCAGTGTCCCGGAGCGACGCTCCTACAATGAGCAGTTCTTC. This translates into CSVPERRSYNEQFF.

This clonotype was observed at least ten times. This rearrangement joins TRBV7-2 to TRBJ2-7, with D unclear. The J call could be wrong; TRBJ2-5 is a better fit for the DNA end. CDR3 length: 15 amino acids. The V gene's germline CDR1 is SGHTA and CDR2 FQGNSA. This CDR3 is CASSLGPGPVVTQYF. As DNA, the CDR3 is TGTGCCAGCAGCTTAGGTCCGGGCCCTGTGGTGACCCAGTACTTC.

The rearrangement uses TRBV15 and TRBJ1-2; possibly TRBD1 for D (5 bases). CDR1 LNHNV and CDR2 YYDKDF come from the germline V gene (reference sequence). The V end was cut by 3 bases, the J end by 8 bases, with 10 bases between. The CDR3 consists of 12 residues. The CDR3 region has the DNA TGTGCCACCAGCAGGGGGGGGAACGGCTACACCTTC. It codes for CATSRGGNGYTF.